The clone carrying this T cell receptor (beta chain) was seen at least ten times. The target antigen is unknown. Germline loops: CDR1 MDHEN, CDR2 SYDVKM. V dropped 2 bases and J dropped 1 base, with 9 bases sitting between them. The CDR3 length is 15 residues. Unique molecular identifiers were attached to individual cDNA molecules. MiXCR, applied by TCRdb to the 5' RACE reads, yields one record per CDR3 protein. The table records fewer than 100,000 distinct CDR3 sequences, approximately 12% of them present only once. These data are taken from a study of early T cells in non-severe SARS-CoV-2 infection. Across the whole study: It was bulk RNA from unsorted whole blood that was sequenced, and the chains were unpaired.

Broader study findings: Anti-spike CD8 responses were favored in VDJdb matching, and private and CD4 specificities were missed.

The clonotype originates from an adult who was a healthcare worker with PCR-confirmed SARS-CoV-2 infection or an uninfected control (not recorded which). The material sequenced was whole blood. The chain uses TRBV28 and TRBJ1-5, with D unresolved. The CDR3 DNA reads TGTGCCAGCAGTTTAACCGGGTTCAGCAATCAGCCCCAGCATTTT. Amino acids: CASSLTGFSNQPQHF.